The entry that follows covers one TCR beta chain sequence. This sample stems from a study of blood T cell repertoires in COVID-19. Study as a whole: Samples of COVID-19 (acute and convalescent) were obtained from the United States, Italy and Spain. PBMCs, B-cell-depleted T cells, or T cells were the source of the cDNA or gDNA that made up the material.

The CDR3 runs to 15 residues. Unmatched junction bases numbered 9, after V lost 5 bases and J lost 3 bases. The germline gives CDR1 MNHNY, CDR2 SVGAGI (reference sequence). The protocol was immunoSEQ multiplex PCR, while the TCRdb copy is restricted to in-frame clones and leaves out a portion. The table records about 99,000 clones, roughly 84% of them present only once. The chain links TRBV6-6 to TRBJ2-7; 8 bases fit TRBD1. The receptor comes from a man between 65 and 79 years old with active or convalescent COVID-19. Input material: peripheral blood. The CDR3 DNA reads TGTGCCAGCAGTAACCAGGGGGCTGCAGGCTACGAGCAGTACTTC. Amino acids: CASSNQGAAGYEQYF.